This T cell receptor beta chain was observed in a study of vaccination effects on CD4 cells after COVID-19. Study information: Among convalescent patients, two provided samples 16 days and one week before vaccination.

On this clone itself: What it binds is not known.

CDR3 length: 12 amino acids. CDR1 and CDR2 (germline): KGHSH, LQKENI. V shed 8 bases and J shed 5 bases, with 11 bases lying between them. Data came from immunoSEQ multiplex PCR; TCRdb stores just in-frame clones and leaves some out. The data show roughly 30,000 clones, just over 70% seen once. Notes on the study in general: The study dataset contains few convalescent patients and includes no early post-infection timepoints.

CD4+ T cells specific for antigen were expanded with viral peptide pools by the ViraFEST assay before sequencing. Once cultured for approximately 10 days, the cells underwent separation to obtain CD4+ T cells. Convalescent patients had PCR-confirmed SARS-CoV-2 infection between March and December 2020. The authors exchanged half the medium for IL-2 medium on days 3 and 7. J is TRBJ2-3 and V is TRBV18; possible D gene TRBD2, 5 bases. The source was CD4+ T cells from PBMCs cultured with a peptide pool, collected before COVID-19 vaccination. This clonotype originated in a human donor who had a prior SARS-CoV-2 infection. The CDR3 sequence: CASAFAGDTQYF. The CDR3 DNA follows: TGTGCCAGCGCCTTTGCGGGAGATACGCAGTATTTT. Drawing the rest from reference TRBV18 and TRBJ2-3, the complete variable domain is NAGVMQNPRHLVRRRGQEARLRCSPMKGHSHVYWYRQLPEEGLKFMVYLQKENIIDESGMPKERFSAEFPKEGPSILRIQQVVRGDSAAYFCASAFAGDTQYFGPGTRLTVL.